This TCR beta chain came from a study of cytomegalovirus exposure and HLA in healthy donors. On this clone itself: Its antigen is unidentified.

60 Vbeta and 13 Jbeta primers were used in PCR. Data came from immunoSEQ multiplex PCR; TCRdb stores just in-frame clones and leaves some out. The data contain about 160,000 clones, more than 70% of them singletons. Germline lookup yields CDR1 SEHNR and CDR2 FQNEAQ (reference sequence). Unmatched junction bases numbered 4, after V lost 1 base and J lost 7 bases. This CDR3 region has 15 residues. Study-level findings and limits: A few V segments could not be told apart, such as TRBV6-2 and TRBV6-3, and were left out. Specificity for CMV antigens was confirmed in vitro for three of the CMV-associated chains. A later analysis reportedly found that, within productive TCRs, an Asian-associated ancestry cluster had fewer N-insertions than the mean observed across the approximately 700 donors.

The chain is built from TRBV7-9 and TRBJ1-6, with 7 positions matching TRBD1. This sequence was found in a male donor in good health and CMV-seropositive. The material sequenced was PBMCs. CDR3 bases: TGTGCCAGCAGCTTAGAGCAGGGGGACAATTCACCCCTCCACTTT. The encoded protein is CASSLEQGDNSPLHF.